One sample yielded the 17 T cell receptor beta chains listed below, sequenced in a study of post-analysis software for immune sequencing data. The study, taken as a whole, reports: The study found TRBV5-6, TRBV5-1 and TRBV20-1 among about five TRBV segments more frequent in patients than controls.

Prepared TCR beta cDNA libraries contained unique molecular identifiers. TCRdb reprocessed the PCR reads via MiXCR and lists one record per CDR3 protein. The table includes roughly 200,000 distinct CDR3 sequences, 29% detected once. Their target antigens are unknown. The specimen was blood. The receptor set was obtained from a girl aged 2 to 17 with multiple sclerosis.

This clonotype was recorded at least ten times. V is TRBV12-3 or TRBV12-4 and J is TRBJ1-2; D ambiguous. The CDR3 extends over 16 amino acids. Trimming cost V 0 bases and J 6 bases, with 17 bases left between them. The CDR3 spells CASSLAFTVDAHGYTF. The CDR3 bases are TGTGCCAGCAGTTTAGCGTTCACGGTAGACGCCCATGGCTACACCTTC.

The chain couples TRBV7-3 to TRBJ2-2; TRBD1 is a possible D gene (6 bases). The V gene lost 5 bases and the J gene lost 7 bases, with 17 bases spanning the gap. The CDR3 contains 15 residues. Looked up from germline, CDR1 is SGHTA and CDR2 is FQGTGA. DNA of the CDR3: TGTGCCAGCAGCCCCAACAGGGACACTATCGGGGAGCTGTTTTTT. This encodes CASSPNRDTIGELFF.

Turning to this clonotype: This may be a read error: a much more frequent sequence differs by one nucleotide. This sequence joins TRBV7-2 and TRBJ2-3; D is possibly TRBD2 (6 bases). V was shortened by 5 bases and J by 10 bases, with 22 bases between the two germline ends. This CDR3 is built from 15 residues. Per germline, CDR1 SGHTA and CDR2 FQGNSA. In DNA, the CDR3 is TGTGCCAGCAGCGCAAGCCCGACTAGGTCGGATGCGCAGTATTTT. Translated, it gives CASSASPTRSDAQYF.

This clonotype occurred a few times. This clone may be a read error of a much larger clone one base away. The chain couples TRBV7-6 to TRBJ2-5; 8 bases are a match to TRBD2. The end of the DNA fits TRBJ2-7 better, so the J call may be wrong. The CDR3 spans 13 residues. CDR1 SGHVS and CDR2 FNYEAQ come from the germline V gene. The CDR3 reads CASSFTGTSEQYF. The CDR3 DNA follows: TGTGCCAGCAGCTTCACCGGGACTAGCGAGCAGTACTTC.

The genes are TRBV29-1 and TRBJ2-7, with D maybe TRBD1 (6 bases). The CDR3 extends over 13 amino acids. Germline V gives CDR1 SQVTM, CDR2 ANQGSEA. Trimming cost V 2 bases and J 3 bases, with 11 bases left between them. The CDR3 DNA is TGCAGCGTTGAACAGGACAGCAACTACGAGCAGTACTTC. This gives the protein CSVEQDSNYEQYF.

The chain is built from TRBV6-6 and TRBJ2-1, with D possibly TRBD2 on 6 matching bases. V was clipped by 9 bases and J by 7 bases, with 16 bases between them. CDR1 is MNHNY and CDR2 is SVGAGI in the germline V gene (reference sequence). The CDR3 runs to 13 residues. For the CDR3, the DNA is TGTGCCAGTAAAGACGGGGGTAGGAATGAGCAGTTCTTC. Translated, it gives CASKDGGRNEQFF.

This clonotype was recorded many times. The V and J genes are TRBV28 and TRBJ2-5; weak D call: TRBD1 (6 bases). The CDR3 runs 13 residues. Germline V gene lookup returns CDR1 MDHEN and CDR2 SYDVKM. Trimming removed 3 bases from V and 11 bases from J, with 16 bases in between. The CDR3 nucleotides read TGTGCCAGCAGTTTGAGACAGGTCGTTGGGCAGTACTTC. It is translated as CASSLRQVVGQYF.

This sequence joins TRBV10-3 and TRBJ1-1, with no clear D. Germline loops: CDR1 ENHRY, CDR2 SYGVKD. Trimming cost V 6 bases and J 7 bases, with 12 bases left between them. The CDR3 runs to 12 residues. For the CDR3, the DNA is TGTGCCATCAGGGGAGAGGGCGATGAAGCTTTCTTT. It translates to CAIRGEGDEAFF.

CDR3 region: CSARPQGVSMNTEAFF. Here the CDR3 DNA reads TGCAGTGCTAGGCCACAGGGGGTGTCCATGAACACTGAAGCTTTCTTT. The rearrangement links TRBV20-1 to TRBJ1-1, with TRBD1 matching over 8 bases. The CDR3 runs to 16 residues. V dropped 3 bases and J dropped 0; count of bases not matched to a gene: 9. Germline values: CDR1 DFQATT, CDR2 SNEGSKA (reference sequence).

Of note for this clonotype: Sequence at one end of the junction differs from germline and may be a read error. The rearrangement links TRBV7-6 to TRBJ2-4; unclear D gene. Per germline, CDR1 SGHVS and CDR2 FNYEAQ. There are 12 residues in the CDR3. CDR3 in amino acids: CTSNPSYVERYF. CDR3 DNA: TGTACCAGCAACCCCTCTTACGTTGAGCGGTACTTC.

The rearrangement joins TRBV7-8 to TRBJ2-7, with TRBD2 matching 9 bases. The CDR3 has 15 amino acids. The V gene end was trimmed by 6 bases and the J gene end by 0 bases; junction bases not matched to a gene: 6. Germline V gives CDR1 SGHVS, CDR2 FQNEAQ. The CDR3: CASSRLAVSSYEQYF. The CDR3 nucleotides read TGTGCCAGCAGTCGACTAGCGGTAAGCTCCTACGAGCAGTACTTC.

This rearrangement joins TRBV14 to TRBJ1-6; D gene ambiguous. The CDR3 length is 15 residues. The germline V gene encodes CDR1 SGHDN and CDR2 FVKESK. Trimming cost V 1 base and J 8 bases, with 12 bases left between them. The CDR3 region has the DNA TGTGCCAGCAGCCAAGTTACGGAAAAAGATTCACCCCTCCACTTT. This encodes CASSQVTEKDSPLHF.

This clonotype was observed a handful of times. The rearrangement links TRBV7-9 to TRBJ2-7; no definite D call. The CDR3 is made up of 13 amino acids. Trimming shortened V by 1 base and J by 0 bases, and 4 bases separated the two germline ends. Per the germline V gene, CDR1 is SEHNR and CDR2 is FQNEAQ (reference sequence). CDR3 DNA: TGTGCCAGCAGCTTAGGATACTCCTACGAGCAGTACTTC. This translates into CASSLGYSYEQYF.

The genes are TRBV20-1 and TRBJ2-5; D uncertain. The tail of the sequence fits TRBJ2-7 better, so the J call may be wrong. The germline CDR1 and CDR2 sequences are DFQATT and SNEGSKA (reference sequence). This CDR3 is 12 amino acids long. For the CDR3, the DNA is TGCAGTGCTAAACGGTTGAACTACGAGCAGTACTTC. This encodes CSAKRLNYEQYF.

This clonotype was recorded many times. The chain has TRBV6-2 or TRBV6-3 and TRBJ2-7; D gene ambiguous. Trimming cost V 2 bases and J 5 bases, with 7 bases left between them. Germline V lookup: CDR1 MNHEY, CDR2 SVGEGT. The CDR3 has 12 residues. The CDR3 loop reads CASSYRVHEQYF. CDR3 nucleotides: TGTGCCAGCAGTTACAGGGTGCACGAGCAGTACTTC.

This chain connects TRBV29-1 to TRBJ1-1, with a tentative D call TRBD1 (5 bases). This CDR3 spans 13 amino acids. The germline CDR1 and CDR2 sequences are SQVTM and ANQGSEA. The V and J ends lost 7 bases and 4 bases respectively, with 16 bases between them. Here the CDR3 DNA reads TGCAGCGCATGGGGGTCCGTTAGCACTGAAGCTTTCTTT. Translation gives CSAWGSVSTEAFF. Filled out from reference TRBV29-1 and TRBJ1-1, the complete variable domain reads SAVISQKPSRDICQRGTSLTIQCQVDSQVTMMFWYRQQPGQSLTLIATANQGSEATYESGFVIDKFPISRPNLTFSTLTVSNMSPEDSSIYLCSAWGSVSTEAFFGQGTRLTVV.

This clonotype was counted at least ten times. The chain combines TRBV15 with TRBJ2-6, with D uncertain. The germline V gene encodes CDR1 LNHNV and CDR2 YYDKDF (reference sequence). Trimming took 3 bases from V and 1 from J, leaving 4 bases between them. This CDR3 is 14 amino acids long. DNA for the CDR3: TGTGCCACCAGCAGCCCTTCTGGGGCCAACGTCCTGACTTTC. Translation: CATSSPSGANVLTF.